The 23 T cell receptor beta chains reported below all come from one sample, sequenced in a study of T cell repertoires in cytomegalovirus infection. TCRdb recomputed calls from the reads with MiXCR, one row per CDR3 protein. Counted here are about 260,000 distinct CDR3 sequences, roughly 10% occurring once; the ten biggest clones make up about 16%. What was sequenced was PBMCs. These receptor sequences come from a human donor in good health (CMV status not recorded). Some clones in this sample may be carry-over from other donors' samples.

For the CDR3, the DNA is TGTGCCAGCAGCTTCAATGATGCCGCAGGGGGCTTTCTAAACTATGGCTACACCTTC. It translates to CASSFNDAAGGFLNYGYTF. The rearrangement uses TRBV7-9 and TRBJ1-2, with 8 bases fitting TRBD1. The germline CDR1 and CDR2 sequences are SEHNR and FQNEAQ (reference sequence). Unmatched junction bases numbered 17, after V lost 3 bases and J lost 2 bases. The CDR3 has 19 residues.

The J gene is TRBJ1-2, the V gene TRBV5-6; no reliable D call. Trimming cost V 0 bases and J 4 bases, with 10 bases left between them. Germline CDR1 SGHDT, CDR2 YYEEEE. This CDR3 is built from 14 residues. The CDR3 loop is CASSLGRSFYGYTF. Here the CDR3 DNA reads TGTGCCAGCAGCTTGGGCAGAAGCTTCTATGGCTACACCTTC.

This clonotype was counted between two and nine times. CDR3 nucleotides: TGCAGTGCCCAAGAAACAGGACGGAACATTCAGTACTTC. Protein product: CSAQETGRNIQYF. V usage is TRBV20-1 and J usage is TRBJ2-4; possibly TRBD1 for D (5 bases). V was cut by 6 bases and J by 7 bases, with 16 bases left in between. This CDR3 is built from 13 residues. CDR1 is DFQATT and CDR2 is SNEGSKA in the germline V gene (reference sequence).

There are many counts of this clonotype. The chain is built from TRBV20-1 and TRBJ2-3; D remains ambiguous. This CDR3 region has 15 residues. Trimming stripped 0 bases from V and 2 bases from J, with 12 bases between. CDR1 is DFQATT and CDR2 is SNEGSKA in the germline V gene (reference sequence). In DNA form, the CDR3 reads TGCAGTGCTAGAGATGACCTAAGCCTCACAGATACGCAGTATTTT. Translated: CSARDDLSLTDTQYF.

The gene calls are TRBV2 and TRBJ1-1; no clear D gene. Trimming removed 3 bases from V and 3 bases from J, with 5 bases in between. Germline CDR1 and CDR2: SNHLY and FYNNEI. This CDR3 is 12 amino acids long. CDR3 loop: CASSETYTEAFF. The CDR3 DNA follows: TGTGCCAGCAGTGAGACTTACACTGAAGCTTTCTTT.

The V and J genes are TRBV19 and TRBJ2-7; the match to TRBD1 covers 7 bases. The CDR3 runs to 14 residues. The V and J ends lost 3 bases and 3 bases, in that order; junction bases with no gene match: 5. Germline CDR1 is LNHDA and CDR2 is SQIVND (reference sequence). CDR3 in DNA: TGTGCCAGTAGTATCGGGACAGAATTCTACGAGCAGTACTTC. This sequence encodes CASSIGTEFYEQYF.

The table lists this clonotype with many counts. The V call is TRBV7-2, the J call TRBJ1-4; possibly TRBD1 for D (5 bases). The germline V and J ends were trimmed by 2 bases and 7 bases, with 8 bases remaining between them. This CDR3 region has 13 residues. Germline V gene lookup returns CDR1 SGHTA and CDR2 FQGNSA. CDR3 DNA sequence: TGTGCCAGCAGCTTATGGGGGGGTGAAAAACTGTTTTTT. As protein: CASSLWGGEKLFF.

The V call is TRBV7-9, the J call TRBJ1-3; D remains ambiguous. Germline V gives CDR1 SEHNR, CDR2 FQNEAQ (reference sequence). CDR3 length: 14 residues. Trimming shortened V by 4 bases and J by 2 bases, and 9 bases separated the two germline ends. CDR3 bases: TGTGCCAGCAGCTCCCCCGAGCCTGGAAACACCATATATTTT. This encodes CASSSPEPGNTIYF.

This clonotype was recorded at least ten times. The chain couples TRBV7-2 to TRBJ2-5, with D possibly being TRBD2 (5 bases). Germline V gene lookup returns CDR1 SGHTA and CDR2 FQGNSA. The ends were cut back, 5 bases at V and 4 bases at J, with 14 bases in the middle. The CDR3 runs 14 residues. The CDR3 sequence is CASSAYGAGETQYF. CDR3 DNA sequence: TGTGCCAGCAGCGCATATGGTGCGGGAGAGACCCAGTACTTC. Combining the CDR3 with reference TRBV7-2 and TRBJ2-5 gives the whole variable domain GAGVSQSPSNKVTEKGKDVELRCDPISGHTALYWYRQSLGQGLEFLIYFQGNSAPDKSGLPSDRFSAERTGGSVSTLTIQRTQQEDSAVYLCASSAYGAGETQYFGPGTRLLVL.

This clonotype was picked up many times. This rearrangement joins TRBV7-2 to TRBJ1-4, with 7 positions matching TRBD1. Germline loops: CDR1 SGHTA, CDR2 FQGNSA. V lost 5 bases, J lost 2 bases, and 11 bases stayed unmatched. This CDR3 region has 17 residues. CDR3 residues: CASSGRDRDGTNEKLFF. The DNA for the CDR3 is TGTGCCAGCAGCGGCCGGGACAGAGACGGGACTAATGAAAAACTGTTTTTT.

This clonotype was counted many times. In DNA, the CDR3 is TGCGCCAGCAGCCAGACAGGGGCGTCGAGAGATACGCAGTATTTT. Translation gives CASSQTGASRDTQYF. The chain has TRBV4-3 and TRBJ2-3; 8 bases fit TRBD1. J lost 5 bases, V lost 3 bases, and 7 bases had no gene match. Germline V gene lookup returns CDR1 LGHNA and CDR2 YSLEER. This CDR3 spans 15 amino acids.

The chain recombines TRBV20-1 with TRBJ2-1; maybe TRBD1 (6 bases). Germline loops: CDR1 DFQATT, CDR2 SNEGSKA (reference sequence). Deletions cut 2 bases from V and 4 bases from J, with 15 bases between. This CDR3 comprises 15 residues. CDR3 sequence reads: CSARPVGGAYNEQFF. CDR3 coding DNA: TGCAGTGCTAGACCAGTTGGGGGCGCGTACAATGAGCAGTTCTTC.

This clonotype was recorded many times. The J gene is TRBJ2-6, the V gene TRBV7-2; D call uncertain. This CDR3 is 17 amino acids long. The germline V gene has CDR1 SGHTA and CDR2 FQGNSA. V shed 2 bases and J shed 1 base, with 12 bases lying between them. The chain's CDR3 is CASSLRPIPSGANVLTF. The CDR3 region has the DNA TGTGCCAGCAGCTTAAGGCCCATACCATCTGGGGCCAACGTCCTGACTTTC.

In this sample, this clonotype turned up many times. This chain connects TRBV7-2 to TRBJ2-1, with 9 bases identical to TRBD2. CDR1 and CDR2 (germline): SGHTA, FQGNSA. CDR3 size: 20 residues. V trimming: 5 bases; J trimming: 1 base; junction bases outside the gene matches: 18. CDR3 sequence (DNA): TGTGCCAGCAGCCTTTGGAGTCGGCTAGCGGGAAGACAGTCCTACAATGAGCAGTTCTTC. It encodes CASSLWSRLAGRQSYNEQFF.

In its sample, this clonotype was seen many times. The gene calls are TRBV7-2 and TRBJ2-7; 11 bases fit TRBD1. Germline-derived CDR1 and CDR2 are SGHTA and FQGNSA. J lost 7 bases, V lost 3 bases, and 8 bases had no gene match. The CDR3 runs to 15 residues. Here the CDR3 reads CASSFTGQGVSEQYF. The CDR3 DNA sequence: TGTGCCAGCAGCTTCACGGGACAGGGGGTTTCGGAGCAGTACTTC.

This clonotype appeared many times. The V gene is TRBV7-2, the J gene TRBJ2-2, with a possible D match to TRBD2 (7 bases). V dropped 4 bases and J dropped 6 bases, with 27 bases sitting between them. Per the germline V gene, CDR1 is SGHTA and CDR2 is FQGNSA. The CDR3 totals 19 residues. CDR3 sequence: CASSSNPRPVRGGAGELFF. The CDR3 bases are TGTGCCAGCAGCTCTAACCCAAGGCCGGTGAGGGGGGGCGCCGGGGAGCTGTTTTTT.

This clonotype has a count of ten or more. V usage is TRBV7-2 and J usage is TRBJ2-7; TRBD2 agrees at 8 bases. V shed 5 bases, J shed 0 bases, and the junction held 15 bases outside the gene matches. Germline CDR1 and CDR2: SGHTA and FQGNSA. CDR3 length equals 18 residues. This CDR3 is CASSLRTLLAVSSYEQYF. Here the CDR3 DNA reads TGTGCCAGCAGCCTCCGAACCCTACTAGCGGTTAGCTCCTACGAGCAGTACTTC.

This clonotype was recorded many times. In DNA form, the CDR3 reads TGTGCCAGCAGCCCGACTGACAGGGTAGGATTCTTC. It encodes CASSPTDRVGFF. This chain joins TRBV11-2 and TRBJ2-1, with TRBD1 matching over 7 bases. The ends lost 5 bases at V and 16 bases at J; junction bases unmatched: 11. This CDR3 is built from 12 residues. The V gene's germline CDR1 is SGHAT and CDR2 FQNNGV. Full variable domain (missing parts from reference TRBV11-2 and TRBJ2-1): EAGVAQSPRYKIIEKRQSVAFWCNPISGHATLYWYQQILGQGPKLLIQFQNNGVVDDSQLPKDRFSAERLKGVDSTLKIQPAKLEDSAVYLCASSPTDRVGFFGPGTRLTVL.

This clonotype was counted ten times or more. The chain recombines TRBV6-2 or TRBV6-3 with TRBJ2-1; TRBD2 might be the D (5 bases). Trimming stripped 5 bases from V and 6 bases from J, with 11 bases between. The CDR3 runs to 13 residues. Per germline, CDR1 MNHEY and CDR2 SVGEGT. The CDR3 loop is CASSRSSLNEQFF. CDR3 nucleotides: TGTGCCAGCAGTCGCTCTAGCCTCAATGAGCAGTTCTTC.

This clonotype was seen ten or more times. V is TRBV7-2 and J is TRBJ2-5; D ambiguous. V was trimmed by 3 bases and J by 5 bases, leaving 13 bases between them. The CDR3 totals 14 residues. Germline V gene data show CDR1 as SGHTA and CDR2 as FQGNSA. The DNA of the CDR3 is TGTGCCAGCAGCTTCGGACCCACCAGGGAGACCCAGTACTTC. This sequence encodes CASSFGPTRETQYF.

This clonotype has a count of ten or more. The V call is TRBV7-2, the J call TRBJ1-1; D not resolved. The germline V gene encodes CDR1 SGHTA and CDR2 FQGNSA. CDR3 length: 15 amino acids. The V end was cut by 0 bases, the J end by 1 base, with 9 bases between. The CDR3 reads CASSLAAGRNTEAFF. The CDR3 DNA follows: TGTGCCAGCAGCTTAGCAGCAGGCAGGAACACTGAAGCTTTCTTT. Complete variable domain (other parts from reference TRBV7-2 and TRBJ1-1): GAGVSQSPSNKVTEKGKDVELRCDPISGHTALYWYRQSLGQGLEFLIYFQGNSAPDKSGLPSDRFSAERTGGSVSTLTIQRTQQEDSAVYLCASSLAAGRNTEAFFGQGTRLTVV.

In this sample, this clonotype turned up a few times. The genes are TRBV27 and TRBJ2-1; 7 positions match TRBD1. V dropped 3 bases and J dropped 7; count of bases not matched to a gene: 9. CDR1 is MNHEY and CDR2 is SMNVEV in the germline V gene (reference sequence). The CDR3 runs to 15 residues. Here the CDR3 reads CASSLDRPGRNEQFF. In nucleotides, the CDR3 is TGTGCCAGCAGTTTGGACAGGCCAGGACGGAATGAGCAGTTCTTC.

In its sample, this clonotype was seen many times. This rearrangement joins TRBV7-2 to TRBJ2-7; 7 bases fit TRBD2. V dropped 1 base and J dropped 3; count of bases not matched to a gene: 9. CDR3 length: 16 residues. Germline-derived CDR1 and CDR2 are SGHTA and FQGNSA. The CDR3 DNA reads TGTGCCAGCAGCTTAGTTCGGGGCGGGAGCCTCTACGAGCAGTACTTC. This codes for CASSLVRGGSLYEQYF. The entire variable domain, with the rest obtained from reference TRBV7-2 and TRBJ2-7, is as follows: GAGVSQSPSNKVTEKGKDVELRCDPISGHTALYWYRQSLGQGLEFLIYFQGNSAPDKSGLPSDRFSAERTGGSVSTLTIQRTQQEDSAVYLCASSLVRGGSLYEQYFGPGTRLTVT.